The 6 T cell receptor beta chains listed next were all sequenced from one sample in a study of shared clonotypes between healthy human individuals. TCRdb keeps only in-frame clones here, not all; method: immunoSEQ multiplex PCR. The sample yields about 1 million clones, 70% to 80% seen once. The sequenced sample consisted of memory CD4+ T cells sorted from blood. Noted subset: CD45RA-negative fraction. These receptors came from a man between 18 and 29 years old in good health.

This clone has more than one count but fewer than ten. The chain has TRBV5-1 and TRBJ2-7; D assignment may be TRBD1 or TRBD2 (5 bases each). The CDR3 is made up of 14 amino acids. V was pared by 7 bases and J by 2 bases, with 16 bases between. Germline CDR1 reads SGHRS; CDR2 reads YFSETQ. The DNA for the CDR3 is TGCGCCAGCCGCGGTGGGGACCCAGCCTACGAGCAGTACTTC. Its protein is CASRGGDPAYEQYF.

The chain joins TRBV4-1 to TRBJ2-7; a weak D match, TRBD1 (6 bases). The germline CDR1 and CDR2 sequences are MGHRA and YSYEKL. V was cut by 1 base and J by 4 bases, with 23 bases left in between. This CDR3 spans 18 amino acids. The CDR3: CASSQGLIQTGTLYEQYF. CDR3 nucleotides: TGCGCCAGCAGCCAAGGCCTCATCCAAACAGGGACCTTATACGAGCAGTACTTC.

The chain has TRBV18 and TRBJ2-7, with D perhaps TRBD2 (6 bases). The CDR3 extends over 15 amino acids. Between the trimmed V and J ends, which lost 2 bases and 0 bases, there was a span of 11 bases. Per the germline V gene, CDR1 is KGHSH and CDR2 is LQKENI. This CDR3 is CASSPSLAYSYEQYF. The CDR3 nucleotides are TGTGCCAGCTCACCATCCCTAGCGTACTCCTACGAGCAGTACTTC.

This rearrangement joins TRBV28 to TRBJ1-1, with D uncertain. V lost 6 bases and J 0 bases, leaving 5 bases between the germline ends. CDR1 and CDR2 (germline): MDHEN, SYDVKM. This CDR3 region has 12 residues. CDR3 nucleotides: TGTGCCAGCAGCAACATGAACACTGAAGCTTTCTTT. It codes for CASSNMNTEAFF. The full variable domain, completed using reference TRBV28 and TRBJ1-1, is DVKVTQSSRYLVKRTGEKVFLECVQDMDHENMFWYRQDPGLGLRLIYFSYDVKMKEKGDIPEGYSVSREKKERFSLILESASTNQTSMYLCASSNMNTEAFFGQGTRLTVV.

The rearrangement uses TRBV7-3 and TRBJ1-3; maybe TRBD1 (5 bases). The ends were cut back, 5 bases at V and 6 bases at J, with 17 bases in the middle. The CDR3 loop spans 15 amino acids. CDR1 is SGHTA, CDR2 FQGTGA, per germline. The CDR3 DNA reads as TGTGCCAGCAGCCGAATTGCAGGGCACGAAAACACCATATATTTT. This codes for CASSRIAGHENTIYF.

This chain links TRBV9 with TRBJ1-3; D is ambiguous. The germline CDR1 and CDR2 sequences are SGDLS and YYNGEE. This CDR3 has 16 residues. Between the trimmed V and J ends, which lost 0 bases and 2 bases, there was a span of 12 bases. In nucleotides, the CDR3 is TGTGCCAGCAGCGTAGCGGCAGGATTAACTGGAAACACCATATATTTT. Protein product: CASSVAAGLTGNTIYF.